This TCR beta chain was retrieved from a study of neurological immune-mediated disorders (dated by TCRdb to about 2019). Regarding the complete study: Of the approximately 34 multiple sclerosis patients, approximately 31 had relapsing-remitting MS and 3 had secondary progressive MS. The approximately 100 TCR-beta libraries included longitudinal samples, technical triplicates and paired sorted CD4+ and CD8+ T-cell subsets alongside PBMC samples. Peripheral blood TCR-beta repertoires from HTLV-I-associated myelopathy (HAM/TSP) patients, multiple sclerosis patients and healthy controls were compared by UMI-based sequencing. The cohort included some 70 subjects: about 15 with HAM/TSP, around 35 with multiple sclerosis, and approximately 20 healthy controls. Points the paper makes about the study in general: TCR clonal expansion was greatest in HAM/TSP patients and smallest in MS patients, who ranked below even healthy controls. The MS cluster was not associated with any clinical or MRI features, and the authors stated that larger cohorts are needed. No identical CDR3 amino acid sequences were found to be shared among expanded clones across subjects, suggesting that TCR-beta repertoires were private in all groups. Repertoires from 18 of 34 MS patients were grouped by phylogenetic analysis into a cluster of related CDR3 sequences, suggesting a possible repertoire-level signature.

To synthesize cDNA, template-switch 5'RACE was performed with a primer carrying a 10-nucleotide random unique molecular identifier so that each TCR transcript was tagged. Every sequencing run yielded over 170 million TCR-beta sequences covering 15-18 subjects. Total RNA was extracted with the RNeasy kit. TCR-beta VDJ regions were amplified with primers for the TCR constant region and the 5'RACE anchor, using the KAPA Real-time Library Amplification kit. Sample indexes and Illumina adaptors were added in a first PCR, and a second PCR then increased library yield. The roughly 650 bp TCR product was size-selected on a 2% E-gel SizeSelection system after Ampure bead purification. Before pooling, library quality was checked on a Bioanalyzer, concentration was measured with Qubit, and libraries were quantified with the Kapa Library Quantification kit. An Illumina HiSeq 2500 was used to sequence the libraries paired-end at 2 x 150 bp. To increase sequence diversity, about 25-31% phiX was spiked into each library pool. For the original study's pipeline: Quality-filtered reads were processed with the UMI-based MiGEC pipeline, and over 85% of raw TCR sequences were removed by the MiGEC pipeline during error correction. VDJ genes were aligned to IMGT germline references, and each clonotype was defined by a unique CDR3 amino acid sequence together with V-J genes. VDJtools evaluated clonal expansion, Shannon diversity and CDR3 relatedness (CalcPairwiseDistances, ClusterSamples); CLCbio workbench built phylogenetic trees. Clones with at least 8 unique UMIs were defined as expanded, with this threshold being based on coefficient-of-variation modelling across technical triplicates. In-frame beta chains were kept once TCRdb had trimmed the public reads at Q25 with fastp and called clones with MiXCR. Every distinct CDR3 protein forms one entry, paired with its most common genes and DNA. TCRdb's processing, not the study's, gives the V and J calls here. In this sample the table shows approximately 74,000 distinct CDR3 sequences, around 5% of which occur a single time. The ten largest clones take up roughly 7% of the sample.

Including cysteine and phenylalanine, the CDR3 has 15 amino acids. Only the CDR3 DNA is retained, 45 bases long and in frame from the first base. Trimming removed 0 bases from V and 3 bases from J; the gene matches leave 5 bases unexplained. Based on the germline V gene (reference sequence), the CDR1 and CDR2 sequences are DFQATT and SNEGSKA. For unsorted PBMC libraries, 2 million PBMCs were used after storage in RNAlater at -80 degrees C until RNA extraction. Multiple sclerosis patients were enrolled in a US clinical protocol evaluating disease progression by magnetic resonance imaging. Peripheral blood underwent Ficoll-Hypaque density gradient centrifugation to isolate PBMCs, which were then cryopreserved in liquid nitrogen. The table lists this clonotype with many counts. Its target antigen remains unknown. Nothing much larger sits one base from this clone, and base qualities are not available.

The clonotype was recovered from a man between 18 and 29 years old with multiple sclerosis. This chain is built from TRBV20-1 and TRBJ1-1, and 9 junction bases match TRBD1. The sequencing input was PBMCs. The nucleotides read TGCAGTGCTAGAGATGTAAGGGACAGGGACACTGAAGCTTTCTTT. This codes for CSARDVRDRDTEAFF.